The 20 T cell receptor beta chains given below trace back to one sample, sequenced in a study of blood T cell repertoires in COVID-19. TCRdb's copy holds only in-frame clones and misses some; the assay was immunoSEQ multiplex PCR. The sample records 55,000 to 85,000 clones, 81% being singletons. Sequenced sample: peripheral blood. These receptors all come from a woman in her 70s with acute or convalescent COVID-19.

The chain recombines TRBV5-1 with TRBJ2-4; 8 nucleotides agree with TRBD2. After removal of 0 bases from V and 8 bases from J, the junction contained 7 bases not matched to a gene. There are 15 residues in the CDR3. Germline V gene sequence: CDR1 SGHRS, CDR2 YFSETQ. The CDR3 DNA is TGCGCCAGCAGCTTGGCGGGAGGGCCCGGAGACATTCAGTACTTC. It specifies CASSLAGGPGDIQYF.

The chain combines TRBV4-1 with TRBJ2-1; 8 bases are shared with TRBD2. This CDR3 comprises 16 residues. V lost 2 bases, J lost 4 bases, and 7 bases stayed unmatched. Germline V CDR1 and CDR2: MGHRA, YSYEKL. For the CDR3, the DNA is TGCGCCAGCAGCCAAATTGGGACTAGGAGTTACAATGAGCAGTTCTTC. Its translation: CASSQIGTRSYNEQFF.

On this clone itself: At one of its ends the junction is not consistent with the germline gene, which may arise from a read error. J is TRBJ2-3 and V is TRBV15; 10 positions match TRBD2. Germline-derived CDR1 and CDR2 are LNHNV and YYDKDF (reference sequence). The CDR3 totals 13 residues. CDR3 DNA: TGTGCCACCAGCAGAGATTTTAGCGGGAGGACTTTTTTT. Translating it yields CATSRDFSGRTFF.

The genes are TRBV2 and TRBJ2-1; 7 bases are shared with TRBD1. The CDR3 spans 17 residues. Looked up from germline, CDR1 is SNHLY and CDR2 is FYNNEI. Losses at the gene ends were 0 bases for V and 5 bases for J; bases not matched to a gene: 10. The CDR3 is CASSEAWVDRAHNEQFF. CDR3 DNA: TGTGCCAGCAGTGAAGCCTGGGTAGACAGGGCCCACAATGAGCAGTTCTTC.

The chain recombines TRBV29-1 with TRBJ1-3, with D uncertain. The CDR3 sequence is 13 residues long. The germline V gene has CDR1 SQVTM and CDR2 ANQGSEA. Trimming took 7 bases from V and 0 from J, leaving 10 bases between them. CDR3 DNA: TGCAGCGCTGGAGAGAGCTCTGGAAACACCATATATTTT. Amino acids: CSAGESSGNTIYF.

The V and J genes are TRBV14 and TRBJ2-2; D possibly corresponds to TRBD2 (7 bases). CDR3 length: 18 amino acids. The ends were cut back, 1 base at V and 6 bases at J, with 21 bases in the middle. Germline CDR1 is SGHDN and CDR2 is FVKESK. CDR3 coding DNA: TGTGCCAGCAGCCAAGGAAGGGTAACTCTCGGGGGGCCCGGGGAGCTGTTTTTT. Translated, it gives CASSQGRVTLGGPGELFF.

The chain uses TRBV3-1 (or the pseudogene TRBV3-2) and TRBJ2-5, with a possible D match to TRBD2 (6 bases). Germline-derived CDR1 and CDR2 are LGHDT and YNNKEL (reference sequence). This CDR3 is 14 amino acids long. Trimming took off 3 bases at V and 0 bases at J, with 8 bases between the two ends. The CDR3 is CASSQLANQETQYF. DNA for the CDR3: TGTGCCAGCAGCCAGCTAGCGAACCAAGAGACCCAGTACTTC.

The rearrangement joins TRBV5-1 to TRBJ2-1; D is ambiguous. V lost 6 bases, J lost 6 bases, and 13 bases lay in between. Germline CDR1 is SGHRS and CDR2 is YFSETQ. The CDR3 extends over 13 amino acids. The CDR3 protein is CASNPSLGNEQFF. CDR3 in DNA: TGCGCCAGCAACCCATCCCTCGGCAATGAGCAGTTCTTC.

The V gene is TRBV6-4, the J gene TRBJ1-1; D might be TRBD1 (6 bases). Germline V gives CDR1 MRHNA, CDR2 SNTAGT. CDR3 size: 13 residues. V was clipped by 6 bases and J by 0 bases, with 8 bases between them. CDR3 protein: CASRGHLNTEAFF. As DNA, the CDR3 is TGTGCCAGCAGGGGACACTTGAACACTGAAGCTTTCTTT.

The chain has TRBV28 and TRBJ2-3; 8 bases are a match to TRBD1. Germline V gene data show CDR1 as MDHEN and CDR2 as SYDVKM. The junction had 9 bases not matched to a gene; V was cut back by 8 bases and J by 2 bases. The CDR3 sequence is 15 residues long. CDR3 in DNA: TGTGCCAGCGAAGCTAGACAGGGGTACACAGATACGCAGTATTTT. Translating it yields CASEARQGYTDTQYF.

By share, this clone counts as medium-sized. This chain joins TRBV30 and TRBJ1-5, with a possible D match to TRBD1 (6 bases). The germline CDR1 and CDR2 sequences are GTSNPN and SVGIG (reference sequence). The CDR3 is made up of 13 amino acids. The ends were cut back, 5 bases at V and 6 bases at J, with 14 bases in the middle. The CDR3 nucleotides read TGTGCCTGGGCGACAGGAATTAGTCAGCCCCAGCATTTT. Protein: CAWATGISQPQHF.

This clone was detected once. The chain joins TRBV5-1 to TRBJ2-7, with 7 nucleotides matching TRBD2. V lost 0 bases and J lost 0; bases outside the gene matches: 6. Germline loops: CDR1 SGHRS, CDR2 YFSETQ. This CDR3 comprises 16 residues. CDR3 in amino acids: CASSLAQAGLSYEQYF. CDR3 nucleotides: TGCGCCAGCAGCTTGGCCCAAGCGGGACTCTCCTACGAGCAGTACTTC.

The rearrangement links TRBV19 to TRBJ1-1; 9 bases agree with TRBD1. The trim removed 10 bases at V and 6 bases at J, leaving 9 bases unmatched. This CDR3 has 13 amino acids. CDR1 is LNHDA and CDR2 is SQIVND in the germline V gene (reference sequence). CDR3 in DNA: TGTGCCACTCGAGGACAGGGGTCCGCTGAAGCTTTCTTT. This codes for CATRGQGSAEAFF.

The genes are TRBV18 and TRBJ1-4, with D unresolved. This CDR3 is 14 amino acids long. The V gene's germline CDR1 is KGHSH and CDR2 LQKENI. With 3 bases removed from V and 4 bases from J, the gap between germline ends came to 9 bases. The CDR3 sequence is CASSPQALNEKLFF. In DNA, the CDR3 is TGTGCCAGCTCACCCCAGGCCCTTAATGAAAAACTGTTTTTT. Based on the CDR3 plus reference TRBV18 and TRBJ1-4, the full variable domain is NAGVMQNPRHLVRRRGQEARLRCSPMKGHSHVYWYRQLPEEGLKFMVYLQKENIIDESGMPKERFSAEFPKEGPSILRIQQVVRGDSAAYFCASSPQALNEKLFFGSGTQLSVL.

V gene TRBV4-2 combines with J gene TRBJ2-2; D is unresolved. This CDR3 comprises 13 residues. The V gene's germline CDR1 is LGHNA and CDR2 YNFKEQ. Trimming left V 1 base short and J 6 bases short, with 6 bases between. This chain's CDR3 is CASSQVSAGELFF. Written as DNA, the CDR3 is TGTGCCAGCAGCCAAGTTTCCGCCGGGGAGCTGTTTTTT.

This clone was observed a handful of times. The chain couples TRBV18 to TRBJ1-1; 11 bases agree with TRBD1. This CDR3 contains 17 residues. The germline V gene has CDR1 KGHSH and CDR2 LQKENI. The junction had 6 bases not matched to a gene; V was cut back by 3 bases and J by 0 bases. The CDR3 protein is CASSPKDRGRLNTEAFF. CDR3 coding DNA: TGTGCCAGCTCACCGAAGGACAGGGGGCGCCTGAACACTGAAGCTTTCTTT.

This clone was detected only a few times. The genes are TRBV10-3 and TRBJ2-4, with 9 bases aligning to TRBD2. Germline V gene data show CDR1 as ENHRY and CDR2 as SYGVKD. Germline trimming cut 4 bases from V and 8 bases from J; bases unmatched to any gene: 9. The CDR3 runs 15 residues. As DNA, the CDR3 is TGTGCCATCAGTGGGTCGGCTAGCGGGACTTACATTCAGTACTTC. It translates to CAISGSASGTYIQYF.

In DNA, the CDR3 is TGTGCCAGTAGTATTTCCGGGACAGCGAACACCGGGGAGCTGTTTTTT. Its translation is CASSISGTANTGELFF. The V call is TRBV19, the J call TRBJ2-2; 7 bases line up with TRBD1. V was pared by 3 bases and J by 0 bases, with 4 bases of the junction left unmatched. The CDR3 loop spans 16 amino acids. Germline-derived CDR1 and CDR2 are LNHDA and SQIVND (reference sequence). Full variable domain (missing parts from reference TRBV19 and TRBJ2-2): DGGITQSPKYLFRKEGQNVTLSCEQNLNHDAMYWYRQDPGQGLRLIYYSQIVNDFQKGDIAEGYSVSREKKESFPLTVTSAQKNPTAFYLCASSISGTANTGELFFGEGSRLTVL.

The chain employs TRBV12-3 or TRBV12-4 and TRBJ1-1; no definite D call. V lost 3 bases and J 1 base, leaving 6 bases between the germline ends. CDR3 length: 13 residues. Written as DNA, the CDR3 is TGTGCCAGCAGTTTTCTAAGGAACACTGAAGCTTTCTTT. This sequence encodes CASSFLRNTEAFF.

The V and J genes are TRBV18 and TRBJ1-6; D uncertain. Germline V gene data show CDR1 as KGHSH and CDR2 as LQKENI. V dropped 8 bases and J dropped 6 bases, with 14 bases sitting between them. The CDR3 is 14 residues long. In DNA form, the CDR3 reads TGTGCCAGCCGGAGGGTCTTGGGTAATTCACCCCTCCACTTT. Translated, it gives CASRRVLGNSPLHF.